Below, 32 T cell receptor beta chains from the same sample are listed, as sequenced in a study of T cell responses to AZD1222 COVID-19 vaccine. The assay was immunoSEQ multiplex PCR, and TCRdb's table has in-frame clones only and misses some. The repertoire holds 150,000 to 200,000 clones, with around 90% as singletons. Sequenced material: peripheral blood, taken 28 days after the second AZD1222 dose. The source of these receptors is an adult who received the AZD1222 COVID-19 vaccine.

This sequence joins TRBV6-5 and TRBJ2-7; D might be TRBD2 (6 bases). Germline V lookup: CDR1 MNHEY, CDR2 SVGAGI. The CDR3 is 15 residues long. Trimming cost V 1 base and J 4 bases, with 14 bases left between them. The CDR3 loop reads CASSYFPGVRYEQYF. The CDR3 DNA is TGTGCCAGCAGTTACTTCCCGGGGGTGAGATACGAGCAGTACTTC.

CDR3 sequence reads: CASTFRTGTGNTIYF. As DNA, the CDR3 is TGTGCCAGCACCTTTCGGACAGGGACTGGAAACACCATATATTTT. V is TRBV7-2 and J is TRBJ1-3, with TRBD1 matching 8 bases. CDR1 and CDR2 from the germline V gene are SGHTA and FQGNSA. The CDR3 extends over 15 amino acids. With 7 bases clipped from V and 2 bases from J, the junction kept 7 bases outside the gene matches.

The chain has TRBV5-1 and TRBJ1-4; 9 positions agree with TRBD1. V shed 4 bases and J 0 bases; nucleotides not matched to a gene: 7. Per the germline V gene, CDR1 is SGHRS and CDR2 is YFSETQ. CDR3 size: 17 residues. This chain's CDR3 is CASSQGQGGATNEKLFF. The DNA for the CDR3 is TGCGCCAGCAGCCAGGGACAGGGAGGTGCAACTAATGAAAAACTGTTTTTT.

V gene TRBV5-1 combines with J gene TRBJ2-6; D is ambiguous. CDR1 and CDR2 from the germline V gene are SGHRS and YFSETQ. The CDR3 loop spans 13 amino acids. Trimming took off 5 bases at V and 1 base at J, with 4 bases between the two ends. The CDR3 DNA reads TGCGCCAGCAGGGAGTCTGGGGCCAACGTCCTGACTTTC. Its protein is CASRESGANVLTF.

DNA for the CDR3: TGTGCCAGTAGTATAACCCCCCAATGGGGGCAGTTAAACACTGAAGCTTTCTTT. It yields the protein CASSITPQWGQLNTEAFF. The V gene is TRBV19, the J gene TRBJ1-1; TRBD1 might be the D (6 bases). V shed 2 bases and J shed 2 bases, with 21 bases lying between them. Germline V gene sequence: CDR1 LNHDA, CDR2 SQIVND (reference sequence). The CDR3 runs 18 residues.

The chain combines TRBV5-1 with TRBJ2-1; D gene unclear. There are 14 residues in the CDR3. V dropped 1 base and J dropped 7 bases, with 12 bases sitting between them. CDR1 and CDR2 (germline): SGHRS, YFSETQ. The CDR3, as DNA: TGCGCCAGCAGCTTGTTCACACCAGGTAATGAGCAGTTCTTC. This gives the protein CASSLFTPGNEQFF.

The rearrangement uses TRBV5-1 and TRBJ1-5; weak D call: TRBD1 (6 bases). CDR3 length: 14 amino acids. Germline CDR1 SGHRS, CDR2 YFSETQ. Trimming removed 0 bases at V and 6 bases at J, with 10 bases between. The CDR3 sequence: CASSLASGAQPQHF. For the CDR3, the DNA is TGCGCCAGCAGCTTGGCCTCGGGGGCTCAGCCCCAGCATTTT. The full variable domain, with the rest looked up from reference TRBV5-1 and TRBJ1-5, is KAGVTQTPRYLIKTRGQQVTLSCSPISGHRSVSWYQQTPGQGLQFLFEYFSETQRNKGNFPGRFSGRQFSNSRSEMNVSTLELGDSALYLCASSLASGAQPQHFGDGTRLSIL.

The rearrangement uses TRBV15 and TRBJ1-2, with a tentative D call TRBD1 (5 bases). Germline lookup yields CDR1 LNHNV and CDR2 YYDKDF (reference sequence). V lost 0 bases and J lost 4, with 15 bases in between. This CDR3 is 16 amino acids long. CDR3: CATSRDQGRVPYGYTF. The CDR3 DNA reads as TGTGCCACCAGCAGAGATCAGGGCAGGGTCCCCTATGGCTACACCTTC. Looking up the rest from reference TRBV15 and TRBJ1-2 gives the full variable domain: DAMVIQNPRYQVTQFGKPVTLSCSQTLNHNVMYWYQQKSSQAPKLLFHYYDKDFNNEADTPDNFQSRRPNTSFCFLDIRSPGLGDTAMYLCATSRDQGRVPYGYTFGSGTRLTVV.

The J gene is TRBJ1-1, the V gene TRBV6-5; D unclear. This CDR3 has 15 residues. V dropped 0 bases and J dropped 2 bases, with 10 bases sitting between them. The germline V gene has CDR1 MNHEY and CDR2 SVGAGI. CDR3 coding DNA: TGTGCCAGCAGTTACTCGAAGGCAACCAACACTGAAGCTTTCTTT. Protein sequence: CASSYSKATNTEAFF.

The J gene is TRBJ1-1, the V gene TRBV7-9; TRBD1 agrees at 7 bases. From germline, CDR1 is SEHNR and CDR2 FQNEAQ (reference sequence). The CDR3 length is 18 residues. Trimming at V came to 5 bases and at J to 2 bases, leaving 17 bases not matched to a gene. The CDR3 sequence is CASSARTGTADPNTEAFF. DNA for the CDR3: TGTGCCAGCAGCGCGAGAACCGGGACAGCCGATCCAAACACTGAAGCTTTCTTT.

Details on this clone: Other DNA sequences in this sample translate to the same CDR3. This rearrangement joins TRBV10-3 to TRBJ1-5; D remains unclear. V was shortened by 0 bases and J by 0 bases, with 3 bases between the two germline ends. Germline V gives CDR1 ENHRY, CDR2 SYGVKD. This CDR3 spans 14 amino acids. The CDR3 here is CAISESGSNQPQHF. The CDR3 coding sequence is TGTGCCATCAGTGAGTCGGGTAGCAATCAGCCCCAGCATTTT.

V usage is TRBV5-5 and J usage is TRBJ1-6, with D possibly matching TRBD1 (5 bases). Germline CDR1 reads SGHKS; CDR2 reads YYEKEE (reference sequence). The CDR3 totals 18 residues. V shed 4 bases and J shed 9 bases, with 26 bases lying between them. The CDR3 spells CASSLTGGSNFIGSPLHF. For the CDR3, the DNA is TGTGCCAGCAGCCTTACAGGAGGTAGTAATTTTATTGGTTCACCCCTCCACTTT.

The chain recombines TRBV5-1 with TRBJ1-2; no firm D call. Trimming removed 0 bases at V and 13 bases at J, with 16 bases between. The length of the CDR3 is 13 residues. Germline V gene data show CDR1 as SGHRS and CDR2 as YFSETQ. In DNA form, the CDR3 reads TGCGCCAGCAGCTTGGCCTCCGGGCTCAGCACCACCTTC. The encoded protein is CASSLASGLSTTF.

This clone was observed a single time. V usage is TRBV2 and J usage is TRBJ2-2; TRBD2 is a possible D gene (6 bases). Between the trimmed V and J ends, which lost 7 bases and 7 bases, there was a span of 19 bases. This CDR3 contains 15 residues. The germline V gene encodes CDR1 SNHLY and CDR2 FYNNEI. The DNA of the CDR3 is TGTGCCAGCAACAATATAGGAGGGGCGGGCGGGGAGCTGTTTTTT. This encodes CASNNIGGAGGELFF.

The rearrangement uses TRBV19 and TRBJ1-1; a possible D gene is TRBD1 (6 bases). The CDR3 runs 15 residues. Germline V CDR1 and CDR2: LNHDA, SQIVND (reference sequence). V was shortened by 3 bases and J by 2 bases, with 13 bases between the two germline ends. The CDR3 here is CASSILGRGNTEAFF. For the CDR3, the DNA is TGTGCCAGTAGTATTCTAGGCAGGGGAAACACTGAAGCTTTCTTT.

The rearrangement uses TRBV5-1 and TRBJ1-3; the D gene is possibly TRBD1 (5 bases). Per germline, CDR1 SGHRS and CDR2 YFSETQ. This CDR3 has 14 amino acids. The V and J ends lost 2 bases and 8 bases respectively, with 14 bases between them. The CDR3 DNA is TGCGCCAGCAGCTTAACGGGGGTCGGGGACACCATATATTTT. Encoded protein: CASSLTGVGDTIYF.

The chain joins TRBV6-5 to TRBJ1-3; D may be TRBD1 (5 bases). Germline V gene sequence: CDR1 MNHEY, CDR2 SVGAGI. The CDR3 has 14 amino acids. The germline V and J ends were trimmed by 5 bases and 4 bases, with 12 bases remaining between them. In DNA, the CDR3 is TGTGCCAGCAGTCCGCCCGGGGCCGGAAACACCATATATTTT. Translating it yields CASSPPGAGNTIYF.

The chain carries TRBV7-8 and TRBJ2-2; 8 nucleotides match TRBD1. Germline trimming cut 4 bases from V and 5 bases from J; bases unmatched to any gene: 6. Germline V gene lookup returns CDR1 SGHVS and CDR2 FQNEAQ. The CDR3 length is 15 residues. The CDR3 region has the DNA TGTGCCAGCAGCTCCGACAGGGGAAGGACCGGGGAGCTGTTTTTT. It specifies CASSSDRGRTGELFF.

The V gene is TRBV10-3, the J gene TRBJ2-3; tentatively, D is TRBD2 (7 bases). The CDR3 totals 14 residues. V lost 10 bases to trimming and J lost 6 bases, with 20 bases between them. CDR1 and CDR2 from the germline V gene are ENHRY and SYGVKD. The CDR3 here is CANAGAPVNDTQYF. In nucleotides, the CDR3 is TGTGCCAACGCGGGGGCGCCAGTCAATGATACGCAGTATTTT.

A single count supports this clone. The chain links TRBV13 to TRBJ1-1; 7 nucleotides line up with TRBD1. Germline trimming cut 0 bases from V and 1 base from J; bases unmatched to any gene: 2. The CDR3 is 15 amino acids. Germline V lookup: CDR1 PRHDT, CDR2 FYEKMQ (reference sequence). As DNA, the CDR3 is TGTGCCAGCAGCTTAGGGTCAGGGGGGAACACTGAAGCTTTCTTT. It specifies CASSLGSGGNTEAFF.

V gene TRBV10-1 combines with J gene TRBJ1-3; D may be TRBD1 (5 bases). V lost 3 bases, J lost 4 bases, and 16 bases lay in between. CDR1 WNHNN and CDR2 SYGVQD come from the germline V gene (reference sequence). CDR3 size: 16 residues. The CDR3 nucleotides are TGCGCCAGCAGTGACCGGACATCTCCGACGGGAAACACCATATATTTT. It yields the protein CASSDRTSPTGNTIYF.

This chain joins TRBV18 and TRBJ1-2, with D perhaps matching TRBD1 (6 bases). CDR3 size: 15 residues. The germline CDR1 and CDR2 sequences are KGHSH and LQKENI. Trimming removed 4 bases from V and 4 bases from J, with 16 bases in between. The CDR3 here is CASSLSQEGGYGYTF. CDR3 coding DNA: TGTGCCAGCTCACTTTCGCAGGAGGGGGGCTATGGCTACACCTTC. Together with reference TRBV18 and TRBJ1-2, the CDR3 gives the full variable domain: NAGVMQNPRHLVRRRGQEARLRCSPMKGHSHVYWYRQLPEEGLKFMVYLQKENIIDESGMPKERFSAEFPKEGPSILRIQQVVRGDSAAYFCASSLSQEGGYGYTFGSGTRLTVV.

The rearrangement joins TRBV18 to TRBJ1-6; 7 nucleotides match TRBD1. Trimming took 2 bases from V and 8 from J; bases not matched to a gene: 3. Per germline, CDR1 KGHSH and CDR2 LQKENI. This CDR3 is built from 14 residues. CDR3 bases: TGTGCCAGCTCACCAGGGACAGTTCATTCACCCCTCCACTTT. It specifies CASSPGTVHSPLHF.

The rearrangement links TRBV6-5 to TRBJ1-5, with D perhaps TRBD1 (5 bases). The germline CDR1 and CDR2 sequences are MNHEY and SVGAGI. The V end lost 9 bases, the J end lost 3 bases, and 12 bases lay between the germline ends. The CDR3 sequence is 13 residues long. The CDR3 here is CARSTAPNQPQHF. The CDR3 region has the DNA TGTGCCAGGTCGACAGCACCCAATCAGCCCCAGCATTTT.

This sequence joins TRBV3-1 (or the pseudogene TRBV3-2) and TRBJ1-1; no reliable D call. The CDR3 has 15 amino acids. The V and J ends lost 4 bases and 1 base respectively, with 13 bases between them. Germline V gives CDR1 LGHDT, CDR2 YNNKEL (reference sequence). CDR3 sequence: CASSPQGHQNTEAFF. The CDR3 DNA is TGTGCCAGCAGCCCCCAAGGGCACCAGAACACTGAAGCTTTCTTT.

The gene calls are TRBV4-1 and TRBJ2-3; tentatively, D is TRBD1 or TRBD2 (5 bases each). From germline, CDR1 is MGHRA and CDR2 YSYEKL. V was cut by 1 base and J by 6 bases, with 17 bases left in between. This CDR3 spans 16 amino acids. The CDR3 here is CASSQGLVGTSDTQYF. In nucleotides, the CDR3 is TGCGCCAGCAGCCAAGGTCTTGTGGGGACGTCGGATACGCAGTATTTT.

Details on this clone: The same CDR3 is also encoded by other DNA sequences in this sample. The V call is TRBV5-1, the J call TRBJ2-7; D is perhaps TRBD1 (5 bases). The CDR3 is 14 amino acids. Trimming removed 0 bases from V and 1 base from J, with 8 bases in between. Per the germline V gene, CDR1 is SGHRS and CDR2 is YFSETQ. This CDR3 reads CASSLEGSSYEQYF. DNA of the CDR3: TGCGCCAGCAGCTTGGAGGGGTCTTCCTACGAGCAGTACTTC.

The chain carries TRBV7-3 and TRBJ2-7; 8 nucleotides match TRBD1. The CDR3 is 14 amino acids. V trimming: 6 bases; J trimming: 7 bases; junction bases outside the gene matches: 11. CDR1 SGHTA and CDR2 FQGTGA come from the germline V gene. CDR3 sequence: CASSSGTGPTEQYF. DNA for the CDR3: TGTGCCAGCAGTTCCGGGACAGGACCTACGGAGCAGTACTTC.

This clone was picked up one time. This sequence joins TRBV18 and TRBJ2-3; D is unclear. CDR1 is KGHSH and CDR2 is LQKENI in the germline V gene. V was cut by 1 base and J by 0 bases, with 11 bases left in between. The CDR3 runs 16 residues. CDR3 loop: CASSPRLVISTDTQYF. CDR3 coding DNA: TGTGCCAGCTCACCACGTCTCGTTATTAGCACAGATACGCAGTATTTT.

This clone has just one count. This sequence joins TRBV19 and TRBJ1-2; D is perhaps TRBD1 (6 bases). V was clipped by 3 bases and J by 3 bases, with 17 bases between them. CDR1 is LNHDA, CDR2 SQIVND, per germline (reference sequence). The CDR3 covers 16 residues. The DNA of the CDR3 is TGTGCCAGTAGTATTAGGGGGGATGCCGGACACTATGGCTACACCTTC. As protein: CASSIRGDAGHYGYTF.

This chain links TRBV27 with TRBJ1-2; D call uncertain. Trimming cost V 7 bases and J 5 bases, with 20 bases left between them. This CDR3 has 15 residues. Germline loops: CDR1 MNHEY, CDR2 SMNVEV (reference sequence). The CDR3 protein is CASKTQESSFYGYTF. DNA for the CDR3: TGTGCCAGCAAGACCCAGGAATCCTCGTTTTATGGCTACACCTTC.

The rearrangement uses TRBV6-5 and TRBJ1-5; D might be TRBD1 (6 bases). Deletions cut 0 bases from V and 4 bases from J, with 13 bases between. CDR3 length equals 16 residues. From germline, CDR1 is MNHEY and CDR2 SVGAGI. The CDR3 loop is CASSYSFRTANQPQHF. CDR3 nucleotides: TGTGCCAGCAGTTACTCGTTCCGGACAGCAAATCAGCCCCAGCATTTT.